The 3 T cell receptor beta chains listed next were all sequenced from one sample in a study of identical twins. TCRdb fed the 5' RACE reads into MiXCR, producing one record per CDR3 protein. This table has some 1,600,000 distinct CDR3 sequences, around a third appearing once. Material for sequencing was cord blood. These receptors originate from a newborn girl in good health.

In this sample, this clonotype turned up many times. This chain uses TRBV4-2 with TRBJ1-2, with a tentative D call TRBD1 (5 bases). Trimming took off 0 bases at V and 2 bases at J, with 10 bases between the two ends. This CDR3 spans 15 amino acids. Germline V gene lookup returns CDR1 LGHNA and CDR2 YNFKEQ. The CDR3 DNA follows: TGTGCCAGCAGCCAAGACCTCAGGGCCAACTATGGCTACACCTTC. Its protein is CASSQDLRANYGYTF.

CDR3: CASSASTGGTEAFF. The CDR3 DNA sequence: TGTGCCAGCAGTGCTTCGACAGGGGGCACTGAAGCTTTCTTT. V usage is TRBV25-1 and J usage is TRBJ1-1; 9 nucleotides line up with TRBD1. The CDR3 has 14 amino acids. Germline V gene data show CDR1 as MGHDK and CDR2 as SYGVNS. V gave up 4 bases and J gave up 4 bases; unmatched junction bases: 4. The entire variable domain, with the rest obtained from reference TRBV25-1 and TRBJ1-1, is as follows: EADIYQTPRYLVIGTGKKITLECSQTMGHDKMYWYQQDPGMELHLIHYSYGVNSTEKGDLSSESTVSRIRTEHFPLTLESARPSHTSQYLCASSASTGGTEAFFGQGTRLTVV.

This clonotype was counted only a few times. CDR3 DNA: TGTGCCAGAGACAACCTCCGGGACCGTTCCTACGAGCAGTACTTC. This sequence encodes CARDNLRDRSYEQYF. The rearrangement joins TRBV2 to TRBJ2-7; D possibly matches TRBD1 or TRBD2 (5 bases each). The CDR3 covers 15 residues. Germline lookup yields CDR1 SNHLY and CDR2 FYNNEI. Trimming stripped 9 bases from V and 1 base from J, with 19 bases between.